The 23 T cell receptor beta chains given below trace back to one sample, sequenced in a study of lymphopenia after photon versus proton radiotherapy. Method: immunoSEQ multiplex PCR; TCRdb's copy keeps in-frame clones and lacks some. The sample contains roughly 30,000 clones, about nine tenths of which appear only once. The specimen was peripheral blood, collected from a patient treated with proton-based radiotherapy. The receptors derive from a woman aged 55-69 years with cholangiocarcinoma. Some clones in this sample may be carry-over from other donors' samples.

The chain couples TRBV5-1 to TRBJ2-3; maybe TRBD2 (5 bases). This CDR3 spans 12 amino acids. CDR1 is SGHRS and CDR2 is YFSETQ in the germline V gene. V lost 6 bases and J 3 bases, leaving 8 bases between the germline ends. In DNA form, the CDR3 reads TGCGCCAGCACCCCGGGGACAGATACGCAGTATTTT. This gives the protein CASTPGTDTQYF.

The chain combines TRBV2 with TRBJ2-5, with TRBD2 matching over 11 bases. Germline CDR1 is SNHLY and CDR2 is FYNNEI. The CDR3 contains 14 residues. V was pared by 6 bases and J by 5 bases, with 5 bases of the junction left unmatched. CDR3 nucleotide sequence: TGTGCCAGCAGGCCGGGACTAGCGGCGGAGACCCAGTACTTC. It specifies CASRPGLAAETQYF.

The chain couples TRBV29-1 to TRBJ2-7; TRBD1 matches at 10 bases. Germline lookup yields CDR1 SQVTM and CDR2 ANQGSEA. There are 13 residues in the CDR3. V lost 4 bases to trimming and J lost 3 bases; unmatched junction nucleotides: 3. This CDR3 is CSVAGQGIYEQYF. The CDR3, as DNA: TGCAGCGTTGCGGGACAGGGGATCTACGAGCAGTACTTC.

This chain joins TRBV7-9 and TRBJ2-1; 7 bases are shared with TRBD2. Germline loops: CDR1 SEHNR, CDR2 FQNEAQ (reference sequence). V lost 6 bases to trimming and J lost 6 bases; unmatched junction nucleotides: 14. This CDR3 is built from 16 residues. CDR3 sequence (DNA): TGTGCCAGCAGACCCCGGGGGAGGGCGCGTTCCAATGAGCAGTTCTTC. It specifies CASRPRGRARSNEQFF.

The chain combines TRBV9 with TRBJ2-5; TRBD1 matches 8 bases. TRBJ2-7 matches the DNA end more closely, so the J call is doubtful. Germline V gene sequence: CDR1 SGDLS, CDR2 YYNGEE. The CDR3 is 15 amino acids. The chain's CDR3 is CASSSGQGGRREQYF. In DNA form, the CDR3 reads TGTGCCAGCAGTAGCGGACAGGGCGGCCGTCGCGAGCAGTACTTC.

CDR3 nucleotides: TGTGCCACGATCCAGGGACAGGGGGACACTGAAGCTTTCTTT. Amino acid sequence: CATIQGQGDTEAFF. The chain carries TRBV10-3 and TRBJ1-1, with TRBD1 matching over 11 bases. CDR3 length: 14 residues. Trimming at V came to 10 bases and at J to 3 bases, leaving 7 bases not matched to a gene. The germline V gene has CDR1 ENHRY and CDR2 SYGVKD.

The chain is built from TRBV4-2 and TRBJ1-3, with D uncertain. The CDR3 loop spans 15 amino acids. The ends were cut back, 4 bases at V and 4 bases at J, with 14 bases in the middle. CDR1 LGHNA and CDR2 YNFKEQ come from the germline V gene. CDR3 in amino acids: CASSRTRGGGNTIYF. CDR3 nucleotides: TGTGCCAGCAGCCGAACCAGAGGAGGCGGAAACACCATATATTTT.

For this clone: Distinct nucleotide sequences in the sample also encode this CDR3. This chain connects TRBV7-8 to TRBJ2-7; maybe TRBD2 (5 bases). Germline V CDR1 and CDR2: SGHVS, FQNEAQ. V dropped 1 base and J dropped 0 bases, with 10 bases sitting between them. The CDR3 extends over 15 amino acids. The CDR3 reads CASSLVGSVSYEQYF. The DNA of the CDR3 is TGTGCCAGCAGCTTAGTAGGGAGTGTCTCCTACGAGCAGTACTTC.

The V gene is TRBV5-1, the J gene TRBJ2-7; 7 bases fit TRBD2. This CDR3 has 15 residues. Germline trimming cut 0 bases from V and 4 bases from J; bases unmatched to any gene: 7. Germline V gives CDR1 SGHRS, CDR2 YFSETQ. This CDR3 reads CASSLASSGPYEQYF. DNA of the CDR3: TGCGCCAGCAGCTTGGCCAGTAGCGGGCCATACGAGCAGTACTTC.

The V and J genes are TRBV15 and TRBJ1-4, with unresolved D. The V gene lost 5 bases and the J gene lost 0 bases, with 10 bases spanning the gap. Germline V gives CDR1 LNHNV, CDR2 YYDKDF (reference sequence). This CDR3 comprises 15 residues. The CDR3, as DNA: TGTGCCACCAGCGCTCCCCGTGCAACTAATGAAAAACTGTTTTTT. This translates into CATSAPRATNEKLFF.

With regard to this clone: Sequence at one end of the junction differs from germline and may be a read error. This rearrangement joins TRBV9 to TRBJ1-1; D is perhaps TRBD1 (5 bases). The CDR3 sequence is 17 residues long. The germline V gene encodes CDR1 SGDLS and CDR2 YYNGEE. The CDR3 region is CASSVGLSDRANAEAFF. CDR3 nucleotide sequence: TGTGCCAGCAGCGTAGGGTTATCCGACAGAGCGAACGCTGAAGCTTTCTTT. Together with reference TRBV9 and TRBJ1-1, the CDR3 gives the full variable domain: DSGVTQTPKHLITATGQRVTLRCSPRSGDLSVYWYQQSLDQGLQFLIQYYNGEERAKGNILERFSAQQFPDLHSELNLSSLELGDSALYFCASSVGLSDRANAEAFFGQGTRLTVV.

The chain joins TRBV4-1 to TRBJ1-4; no clear D. The CDR3 contains 17 residues. CDR1 and CDR2 from the germline V gene are MGHRA and YSYEKL. Trimming pared 4 bases from V and 0 bases from J, leaving 15 bases between. The DNA for the CDR3 is TGCGCCAGCAGCCCCACCCCTTCGGCGGCAACTAATGAAAAACTGTTTTTT. Amino acids: CASSPTPSAATNEKLFF.

J is TRBJ1-1 and V is TRBV18; tentative D call: TRBD1 (6 bases). The V gene's germline CDR1 is KGHSH and CDR2 LQKENI. The length of the CDR3 is 15 residues. The germline V and J ends were trimmed by 3 bases and 1 base, with 12 bases remaining between them. The CDR3 DNA sequence: TGTGCCAGCTCACCCAGGACAGCCACGAACACTGAAGCTTTCTTT. Protein: CASSPRTATNTEAFF.

This chain uses TRBV7-8 with TRBJ1-1; 7 bases fit TRBD1. Trimming took 6 bases from V and 4 from J; bases not matched to a gene: 11. The CDR3 consists of 15 residues. CDR1 and CDR2 from the germline V gene are SGHVS and FQNEAQ. The CDR3 sequence is CASRPRTGGFTEAFF. The CDR3 DNA reads TGTGCCAGCAGACCTAGGACAGGAGGGTTCACTGAAGCTTTCTTT.

The V call is TRBV6-5, the J call TRBJ2-7, with 8 bases fitting TRBD1. The germline CDR1 and CDR2 sequences are MNHEY and SVGAGI. The J segment lost 4 bases and the V segment lost 5 bases, leaving 7 bases of the junction unmatched. CDR3 length: 14 amino acids. CDR3: CASSTGGRWYEQYF. In DNA form, the CDR3 reads TGTGCCAGCAGTACAGGGGGTAGGTGGTACGAGCAGTACTTC.

This chain connects TRBV14 to TRBJ2-4; 9 nucleotides match TRBD1. V shed 3 bases and J 4 bases; nucleotides not matched to a gene: 10. Germline V lookup: CDR1 SGHDN, CDR2 FVKESK. The CDR3 is 17 amino acids. Here the CDR3 reads CASSHYPGTGNKNIQYF. CDR3 nucleotides: TGTGCCAGCAGCCACTACCCCGGGACAGGGAATAAAAACATTCAGTACTTC. Full variable domain (missing parts from reference TRBV14 and TRBJ2-4): EAGVTQFPSHSVIEKGQTVTLRCDPISGHDNLYWYRRVMGKEIKFLLHFVKESKQDESGMPNNRFLAERTGGTYSTLKVQPAELEDSGVYFCASSHYPGTGNKNIQYFGAGTRLSVL.

The chain couples TRBV19 to TRBJ2-5; TRBD2 matches at 7 bases. The V gene's germline CDR1 is LNHDA and CDR2 SQIVND (reference sequence). The CDR3 runs to 13 residues. The V gene end was trimmed by 4 bases and the J gene end by 4 bases; junction bases not matched to a gene: 3. The CDR3, as DNA: TGTGCCAGTAGTAGGGGGGAGGGAGAGACCCAGTACTTC. This sequence encodes CASSRGEGETQYF.

This chain links TRBV25-1 with TRBJ1-2, with D possibly matching TRBD1 (5 bases). Germline V lookup: CDR1 MGHDK, CDR2 SYGVNS. This CDR3 spans 13 amino acids. Deletions cut 5 bases from V and 6 bases from J, with 13 bases between. CDR3 nucleotide sequence: TGTGCCAGCAGTCAACTACAGGCAGATGGCTACACCTTC. As protein: CASSQLQADGYTF.

V is TRBV11-2 and J is TRBJ2-7; 7 positions agree with TRBD1. Losses at the gene ends were 7 bases for V and 2 bases for J; bases not matched to a gene: 14. Germline V lookup: CDR1 SGHAT, CDR2 FQNNGV. The CDR3 consists of 16 residues. The chain's CDR3 is CASTKRRQGNTYEQYF. In DNA, the CDR3 is TGTGCCAGCACCAAAAGAAGACAGGGCAATACCTACGAGCAGTACTTC.

Only a few counts were recorded for this clone. The chain recombines TRBV30 with TRBJ2-7, with D maybe TRBD2 (5 bases). Trimming cost V 1 base and J 5 bases, with 15 bases left between them. Germline assignment: CDR1 GTSNPN and CDR2 SVGIG (reference sequence). This CDR3 spans 14 amino acids. The CDR3 region has the DNA TGTGCCTGGAGTGCCCAGGCGGGCACCAACGAGCAGTACTTC. It yields the protein CAWSAQAGTNEQYF. Full variable domain (outside the CDR3, taken from reference TRBV30 and TRBJ2-7): SQTIHQWPATLVQPVGSPLSLECTVEGTSNPNLYWYRQAAGRGLQLLFYSVGIGQISSEVPQNLSASRPQDRQFILSSKKLLLSDSGFYLCAWSAQAGTNEQYFGPGTRLTVT.

A single count supports this clone. This chain uses TRBV29-1 with TRBJ1-3; no clear D. Trimming stripped 2 bases from V and 4 bases from J, with 3 bases between. CDR3 length equals 11 residues. Germline values: CDR1 SQVTM, CDR2 ANQGSEA. The DNA of the CDR3 is TGCAGCGTTGAAAAAGGAAACACCATATATTTT. It encodes CSVEKGNTIYF.

The chain carries TRBV5-4 and TRBJ2-3; possibly TRBD2 for D (6 bases). V lost 3 bases to trimming and J lost 3 bases, with 11 bases between them. The CDR3 has 14 amino acids. Germline-derived CDR1 and CDR2 are SGHNT and YYREEE (reference sequence). The CDR3 here is CASSSARGTDTQYF. The DNA for the CDR3 is TGTGCCAGCAGCTCCGCTCGGGGGACAGATACGCAGTATTTT. The full variable domain, with the rest looked up from reference TRBV5-4 and TRBJ2-3, is ETGVTQSPTHLIKTRGQQVTLRCSSQSGHNTVSWYQQALGQGPQFIFQYYREEENGRGNFPPRFSGLQFPNYSSELNVNALELDDSALYLCASSSARGTDTQYFGPGTRLTVL.

This clone appeared a single time. The chain combines TRBV7-2 with TRBJ2-2; the match to TRBD1 covers 8 bases. The CDR3 is made up of 16 amino acids. Germline V gene lookup returns CDR1 SGHTA and CDR2 FQGNSA. V lost 7 bases, J lost 3 bases, and 10 bases stayed unmatched. The CDR3 nucleotides read TGTGCCAGCACCCGGTACAGGGGGGCCGACACCGGGGAGCTGTTTTTT. Amino acids: CASTRYRGADTGELFF.